This TCR beta chain appears in the sequencing data of a study of CD8 T cells in Susac syndrome. Study background: Among the sequenced Susac syndrome patients, roughly six had active disease while 8 or 9 were in remission. General study points: The authors found some 15 Susac-specific public clones in total CD8+ repertoires and a few in CD8+ TEMRA repertoires.

This clonotype came up once. The antigen is undetermined. The RNA, 0.5 to 1 ug, was put through reverse transcription using random hexamers. TCRdb called the immunoSEQ multiplex PCR reads again in MiXCR, with one record for every CDR3 protein. The data hold around 85,000 distinct CDR3 sequences, with more than 85% observed a single time. The sequence was collected from a human donor with Susac syndrome. The sequenced sample consisted of CD8+ T cells from PBMCs.

CDR3 in amino acids: CSARLDYEQYF. CDR3 nucleotide sequence: TGCAGTGCTAGACTAGACTACGAGCAGTACTTC. This sequence joins TRBV20-1 and TRBJ2-7, with unresolved D. There are 11 residues in the CDR3. V dropped 2 bases and J dropped 3 bases, with 5 bases sitting between them. The germline gives CDR1 DFQATT, CDR2 SNEGSKA (reference sequence).